Below, 14 T cell receptor beta chains from the same sample are listed, as sequenced in a study of blood T cell repertoires in COVID-19. The protocol was immunoSEQ multiplex PCR, while the TCRdb copy is restricted to in-frame clones and leaves out a portion. In the table there are about 210,000 clones, more than 70% of which are singletons. The sample taken for sequencing was peripheral blood. These receptors originate from a man in his fifties with active or convalescent COVID-19.

This chain links TRBV4-1 with TRBJ1-2; D ambiguous. V gave up 3 bases and J gave up 0 bases, with 11 bases separating them. CDR3 length: 15 residues. Per germline, CDR1 MGHRA and CDR2 YSYEKL. CDR3 bases: TGCGCCAGCAGCCAGCGTCTTCCGTCTAACTATGGCTACACCTTC. The encoded protein is CASSQRLPSNYGYTF.

V gene TRBV28 combines with J gene TRBJ1-1; D is ambiguous. The CDR3 runs 13 residues. V lost 2 bases to trimming and J lost 7 bases, with 11 bases between them. From germline, CDR1 is MDHEN and CDR2 SYDVKM. Written as DNA, the CDR3 is TGTGCCAGCAGTTTACGTTTACGGTATGAAGCTTTCTTT. Translation: CASSLRLRYEAFF.

The V and J genes are TRBV2 and TRBJ2-7; the D is unclear. Trimming cost V 6 bases and J 2 bases, with 17 bases left between them. The CDR3 spans 15 residues. Germline V gene data show CDR1 as SNHLY and CDR2 as FYNNEI. This chain's CDR3 is CASSRDSQIPYEQYF. CDR3 bases: TGTGCCAGCAGCAGAGACTCACAAATACCCTACGAGCAGTACTTC.

J is TRBJ1-3 and V is TRBV28; possible D gene TRBD1, 5 bases. Trimming took 5 bases from V and 3 from J, leaving 23 bases between them. The V gene's germline CDR1 is MDHEN and CDR2 SYDVKM. This CDR3 is built from 18 residues. The CDR3 loop is CASSPGTLAGKYGNTIYF. Here the CDR3 DNA reads TGTGCCAGCAGTCCAGGAACCCTCGCAGGGAAGTATGGAAACACCATATATTTT. Supplemented by reference TRBV28 and TRBJ1-3, the full variable domain reads DVKVTQSSRYLVKRTGEKVFLECVQDMDHENMFWYRQDPGLGLRLIYFSYDVKMKEKGDIPEGYSVSREKKERFSLILESASTNQTSMYLCASSPGTLAGKYGNTIYFGEGSWLTVV.

In this sample, this clone turned up a few times. The chain recombines TRBV27 with TRBJ2-5, with 8 bases lining up with TRBD1. Trimming at V came to 3 bases and at J to 1 base, leaving 4 bases not matched to a gene. The germline V gene has CDR1 MNHEY and CDR2 SMNVEV (reference sequence). This CDR3 is built from 15 residues. The CDR3 here is CASSFGTGRQETQYF. As DNA, the CDR3 is TGTGCCAGCAGTTTTGGGACAGGACGCCAAGAGACCCAGTACTTC.

The chain joins TRBV11-2 to TRBJ1-2; D is uncertain. In germline, CDR1 is SGHAT, CDR2 FQNNGV. The V end was cut by 3 bases, the J end by 2 bases, with 13 bases between. This CDR3 has 15 residues. DNA of the CDR3: TGTGCCAGCAGCTTTTGGGCAAGGAGGAACTATGGCTACACCTTC. Protein: CASSFWARRNYGYTF. The entire variable domain, with the rest obtained from reference TRBV11-2 and TRBJ1-2, is as follows: EAGVAQSPRYKIIEKRQSVAFWCNPISGHATLYWYQQILGQGPKLLIQFQNNGVVDDSQLPKDRFSAERLKGVDSTLKIQPAKLEDSAVYLCASSFWARRNYGYTFGSGTRLTVV.

This sequence joins TRBV6-1 and TRBJ2-1; D might be TRBD2 (6 bases). This CDR3 contains 16 residues. The germline V and J ends were trimmed by 1 base and 9 bases, with 19 bases remaining between them. Germline CDR1 and CDR2: MNHNS and SASEGT. CDR3 region: CASSEDGGVPWGEQFF. In DNA form, the CDR3 reads TGTGCCAGCAGTGAAGATGGCGGGGTGCCATGGGGTGAGCAGTTCTTC.

The chain has TRBV9 and TRBJ2-5, with 10 nucleotides matching TRBD2. From germline, CDR1 is SGDLS and CDR2 YYNGEE. The CDR3 is 15 residues long. J was trimmed by 5 bases and V by 3 bases; bases with no gene match: 7. CDR3: CASSAKRGGYETQYF. For the CDR3, the DNA is TGTGCCAGCAGCGCGAAGCGGGGGGGCTATGAGACCCAGTACTTC.

The rearrangement joins TRBV21-1 to TRBJ1-6. TRBV21-1 has pseudogene status. The CDR3 is 18 residues long. The CDR3 DNA reads TGTGCCAGCAGCAATAGTCGGTCCTTCCTTCCTTATAATTCACCCCTCCACTTT. This gives the protein CASSNSRSFLPYNSPLHF.

The chain uses TRBV29-1 and TRBJ2-2, with D possibly being TRBD2 (6 bases). From germline, CDR1 is SQVTM and CDR2 ANQGSEA. CDR3 length equals 14 residues. V gave up 4 bases and J gave up 4 bases, with 13 bases separating them. The CDR3 region is CSVGLGGITGELFF. The CDR3 coding sequence is TGCAGCGTTGGATTGGGGGGTATCACCGGGGAGCTGTTTTTT.

The chain couples TRBV19 to TRBJ1-5; 9 bases agree with TRBD1. Germline trimming cut 4 bases from V and 5 bases from J; bases unmatched to any gene: 6. The CDR3 runs to 15 residues. Per germline, CDR1 LNHDA and CDR2 SQIVND (reference sequence). The CDR3 DNA reads TGTGCCAGTAGTAGGACAGGGGTGCCCCATCAGCCCCAGCATTTT. Translation gives CASSRTGVPHQPQHF.

V usage is TRBV11-2 and J usage is TRBJ1-2, with D possibly TRBD1 on 6 matching bases. This CDR3 is built from 14 residues. Germline assignment: CDR1 SGHAT and CDR2 FQNNGV. Trimming took off 4 bases at V and 8 bases at J, with 17 bases between the two ends. For the CDR3, the DNA is TGTGCCAGCAGCTCCAACCAGGGGACGGGCGGCTACACCTTC. Amino acids: CASSSNQGTGGYTF.

The chain has TRBV7-2 and TRBJ1-3; D gene ambiguous. Germline assignment: CDR1 SGHTA and CDR2 FQGNSA. The CDR3 is made up of 15 amino acids. The ends were cut back, 3 bases at V and 0 bases at J, with 9 bases in the middle. The CDR3 DNA follows: TGTGCCAGCAGCTTCTACCCCCGCTCTGGAAACACCATATATTTT. It translates to CASSFYPRSGNTIYF.

This clone showed up just a few times. This rearrangement joins TRBV5-1 to TRBJ2-5; perhaps TRBD2 as D (6 bases). V was clipped by 4 bases and J by 2 bases, with 9 bases between them. The CDR3 has 13 residues. Germline V gene lookup returns CDR1 SGHRS and CDR2 YFSETQ. CDR3 sequence: CASSPGEQETQYF. CDR3 in DNA: TGCGCCAGCAGCCCGGGAGAACAAGAGACCCAGTACTTC.